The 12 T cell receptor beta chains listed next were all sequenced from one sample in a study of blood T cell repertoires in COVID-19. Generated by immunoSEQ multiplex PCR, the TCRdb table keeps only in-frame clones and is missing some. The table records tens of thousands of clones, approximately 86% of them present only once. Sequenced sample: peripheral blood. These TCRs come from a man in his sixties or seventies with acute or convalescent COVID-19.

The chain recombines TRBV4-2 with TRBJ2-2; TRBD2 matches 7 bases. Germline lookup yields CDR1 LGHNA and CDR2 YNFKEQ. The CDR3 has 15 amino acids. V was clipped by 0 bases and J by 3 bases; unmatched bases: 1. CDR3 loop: CASSQDLADTGELFF. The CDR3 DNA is TGTGCCAGCAGCCAAGACCTAGCGGACACCGGGGAGCTGTTTTTT.

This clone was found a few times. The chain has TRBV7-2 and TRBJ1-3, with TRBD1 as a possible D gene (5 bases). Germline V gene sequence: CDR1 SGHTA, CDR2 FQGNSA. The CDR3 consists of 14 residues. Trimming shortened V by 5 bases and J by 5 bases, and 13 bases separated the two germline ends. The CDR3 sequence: CASSLSGDRNTIYF. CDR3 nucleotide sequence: TGTGCCAGCAGCCTCTCGGGGGATCGAAACACCATATATTTT.

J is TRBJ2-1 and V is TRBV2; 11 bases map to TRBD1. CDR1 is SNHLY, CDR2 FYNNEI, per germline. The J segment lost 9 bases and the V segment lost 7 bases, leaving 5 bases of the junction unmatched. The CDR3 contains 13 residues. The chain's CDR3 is CASKDRGLGEQFF. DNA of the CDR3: TGTGCCAGCAAGGACAGGGGGCTGGGTGAGCAGTTCTTC.

The CDR3 here is CASSQMGQGGNQPQHF. For the CDR3, the DNA is TGTGCCAGCAGCCAAATGGGACAGGGAGGCAATCAGCCCCAGCATTTT. The chain joins TRBV7-2 to TRBJ1-5; 9 bases map to TRBD1. The CDR3 is 16 residues long. V gave up 5 bases and J gave up 2 bases; unmatched junction bases: 7. In germline, CDR1 is SGHTA, CDR2 FQGNSA.

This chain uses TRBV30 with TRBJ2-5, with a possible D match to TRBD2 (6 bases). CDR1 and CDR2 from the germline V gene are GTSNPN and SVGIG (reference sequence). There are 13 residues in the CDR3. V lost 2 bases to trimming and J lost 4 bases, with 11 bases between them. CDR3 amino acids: CAWSRRRGETQYF. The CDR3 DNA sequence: TGTGCCTGGAGTCGACGGAGGGGAGAGACCCAGTACTTC. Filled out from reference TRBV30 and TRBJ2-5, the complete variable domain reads SQTIHQWPATLVQPVGSPLSLECTVEGTSNPNLYWYRQAAGRGLQLLFYSVGIGQISSEVPQNLSASRPQDRQFILSSKKLLLSDSGFYLCAWSRRRGETQYFGPGTRLLVL.

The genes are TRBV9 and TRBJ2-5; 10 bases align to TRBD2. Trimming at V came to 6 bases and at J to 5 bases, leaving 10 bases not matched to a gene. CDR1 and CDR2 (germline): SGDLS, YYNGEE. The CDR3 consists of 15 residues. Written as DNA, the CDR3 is TGTGCCAGCACCACCGGACTAGCGGAGGGGGAGACCCAGTACTTC. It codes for CASTTGLAEGETQYF.

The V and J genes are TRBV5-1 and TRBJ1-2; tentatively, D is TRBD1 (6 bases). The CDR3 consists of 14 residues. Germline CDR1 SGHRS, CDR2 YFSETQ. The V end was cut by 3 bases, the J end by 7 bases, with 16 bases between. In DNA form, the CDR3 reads TGCGCCAGCAGCTCCTCACAGGGAAGCTTTGGCTACACCTTC. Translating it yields CASSSSQGSFGYTF.

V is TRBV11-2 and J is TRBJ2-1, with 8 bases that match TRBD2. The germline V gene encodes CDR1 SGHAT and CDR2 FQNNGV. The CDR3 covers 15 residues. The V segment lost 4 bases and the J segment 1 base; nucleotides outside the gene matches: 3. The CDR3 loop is CASSSSGSSYNEQFF. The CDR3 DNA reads TGTGCCAGCAGCTCGAGCGGGAGTTCCTACAATGAGCAGTTCTTC.

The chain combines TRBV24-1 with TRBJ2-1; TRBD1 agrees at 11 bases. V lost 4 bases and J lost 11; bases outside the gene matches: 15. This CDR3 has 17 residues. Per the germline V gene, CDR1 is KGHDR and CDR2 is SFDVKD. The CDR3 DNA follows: TGTGCCACCAGTGACTCCAGGACAGGGGGCAGGGCCCCCCAGCAGTTCTTC. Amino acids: CATSDSRTGGRAPQQFF.

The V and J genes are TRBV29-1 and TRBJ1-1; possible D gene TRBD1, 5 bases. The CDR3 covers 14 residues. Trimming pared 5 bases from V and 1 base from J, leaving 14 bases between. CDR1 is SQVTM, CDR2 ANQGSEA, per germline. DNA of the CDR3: TGCAGCGTTTCCCCCGGGGGGGAGAACACTGAAGCTTTCTTT. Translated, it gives CSVSPGGENTEAFF. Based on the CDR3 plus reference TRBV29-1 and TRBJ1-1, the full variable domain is SAVISQKPSRDICQRGTSLTIQCQVDSQVTMMFWYRQQPGQSLTLIATANQGSEATYESGFVIDKFPISRPNLTFSTLTVSNMSPEDSSIYLCSVSPGGENTEAFFGQGTRLTVV.

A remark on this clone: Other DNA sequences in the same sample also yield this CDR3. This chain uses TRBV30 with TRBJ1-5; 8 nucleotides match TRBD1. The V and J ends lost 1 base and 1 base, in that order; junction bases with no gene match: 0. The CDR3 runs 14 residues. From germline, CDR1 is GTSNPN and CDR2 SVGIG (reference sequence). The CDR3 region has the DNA TGTGCCTGGAGTGGACAGGGGAGCAATCAGCCCCAGCATTTT. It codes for CAWSGQGSNQPQHF.

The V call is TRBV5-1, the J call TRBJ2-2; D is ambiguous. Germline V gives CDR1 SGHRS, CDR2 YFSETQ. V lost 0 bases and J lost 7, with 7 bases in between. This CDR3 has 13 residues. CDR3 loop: CASSLATIGELFF. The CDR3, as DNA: TGCGCCAGCAGCTTGGCTACTATCGGGGAGCTGTTTTTT.